Shown below are 27 T cell receptor beta chains from a single sample sequenced in a study of prognosis after radiotherapy for stage I lung cancer. Amplification of TCR beta CDR3 from genomic DNA used two-round multiplex PCR. First-round PCR used primers specific to each TRBV and TRBJ gene. MiXCR was run by TCRdb on the multiplex PCR reads, yielding one entry per CDR3 protein. The sample includes about 15,000 distinct CDR3 sequences, roughly 38% of them seen just once. The source material was PBMCs, sampled before or after stereotactic body radiation therapy (not recorded which). Receptor source: a donor over 45 with non-small cell lung cancer.

In regard to this clonotype: This may arise from a read error, as a much more abundant clone is one base away. The V and J genes are TRBV4-2 and TRBJ2-5; 8 bases align to TRBD1. J gave up 3 bases and V 6 bases, and 6 bases lay outside the gene matches. The germline gives CDR1 LGHNA, CDR2 YNFKEQ. This CDR3 is built from 14 residues. CDR3 nucleotides: TGTGCCAGCAGTCCAGGGGGCTTGGAAGAGACCCAGTACTTC. Amino acid sequence: CASSPGGLEETQYF.

This clonotype was detected many times. As DNA, the CDR3 is TGTGCTAGTGCCCTTATCCTCACGACCCTAAGGGCTGAAGAGACCCAGTACTTC. Translation gives CASALILTTLRAEETQYF. This chain uses TRBV12-5 with TRBJ2-5; no firm D call. Germline lookup yields CDR1 LGHNT and CDR2 FRNRAP. CDR3 length: 18 amino acids. Trimming left V 7 bases short and J 3 bases short, with 27 bases between.

The chain uses TRBV20-1 and TRBJ2-7; 7 positions agree with TRBD1. The trim removed 4 bases at V and 2 bases at J, leaving 11 bases unmatched. CDR1 is DFQATT, CDR2 SNEGSKA, per germline (reference sequence). The CDR3 has 15 residues. The CDR3 DNA follows: TGCAGTGCTACTGACAGGGACGGGGCGACCTACGAGCAGTACTTC. Translating gives CSATDRDGATYEQYF.

A remark on this clonotype: A junction end diverges from the germline sequence, so it may reflect a read error. This chain links TRBV20-1 with TRBJ1-2; no clear D gene. The germline gives CDR1 DFQATT, CDR2 SNEGSKA (reference sequence). CDR3 length: 16 residues. The CDR3 spells CSARDKDVLVPYGYTF. CDR3 nucleotide sequence: TGCAGTGCCAGAGATAAGGACGTCCTCGTCCCCTATGGCTACACCTTC.

In its sample, this clonotype was seen a few times. The chain employs TRBV28 and TRBJ2-7, with D possibly called TRBD1 or TRBD2 (5 bases each). The CDR3 consists of 13 residues. Trimming stripped 5 bases from V and 3 bases from J, with 11 bases between. Germline CDR1 is MDHEN and CDR2 is SYDVKM. The CDR3 sequence is CASSPRGDYEQYF. CDR3 bases: TGTGCCAGCAGTCCAAGAGGGGACTACGAGCAGTACTTC.

Regarding this clonotype: At one of its ends the junction is not consistent with the germline gene, which may arise from a read error. This chain uses TRBV6-9 with TRBJ2-3; TRBD2 matches at 7 bases. Germline loops: CDR1 MNHGY, CDR2 SVAAGI. The CDR3 length is 15 residues. CDR3 coding DNA: TGTGCTAGCAGTTACGGTGGGACTATCTCAAATACGCAGTATTTT. Its translation: CASSYGGTISNTQYF.

Many counts were recorded for this clonotype. The chain combines TRBV20-1 with TRBJ2-3; the match to TRBD2 covers 13 bases. The V gene's germline CDR1 is DFQATT and CDR2 SNEGSKA (reference sequence). V lost 5 bases, J lost 4 bases, and 6 bases stayed unmatched. CDR3 length: 15 residues. Here the CDR3 reads CSAPGLAGAPDTQYF. The CDR3 nucleotides read TGCAGTGCTCCTGGACTAGCGGGAGCCCCAGATACGCAGTATTTT.

This clonotype was seen ten or more times. The V gene is TRBV19, the J gene TRBJ2-7; 10 bases map to TRBD1. Germline CDR1 reads LNHDA; CDR2 reads SQIVND (reference sequence). This CDR3 has 15 amino acids. V shed 5 bases, J shed 1 base, and the junction held 5 bases outside the gene matches. CDR3 in DNA: TGTGCCAGTAGTCCAGGACAGGGGGGATCCTACGAGCAGTACTTC. This encodes CASSPGQGGSYEQYF.

This clonotype was counted many times. This chain links TRBV5-4 with TRBJ1-2; D is ambiguous. This CDR3 is 14 amino acids long. Between the trimmed V and J ends, which lost 4 bases and 3 bases, there was a span of 13 bases. Germline V lookup: CDR1 SGHNT, CDR2 YYREEE (reference sequence). CDR3 sequence reads: CASSPRPGDYGYTF. CDR3 nucleotide sequence: TGTGCCAGCAGCCCGAGGCCCGGAGACTATGGCTACACCTTC.

With regard to this clonotype: A read error likely explains this, since a far larger clone differs by one base. The rearrangement links TRBV6-8 to TRBJ2-7; TRBD2 agrees at 9 bases. The CDR3 has 16 amino acids. In germline, CDR1 is MNHGY, CDR2 SAAAGT. V was clipped by 7 bases and J by 0 bases; unmatched bases: 10. The CDR3: CASTGLARGGSYEQYF. The CDR3 region has the DNA TGTGCCAGCACCGGACTAGCGCGGGGCGGCTCCTACGAGCAGTACTTC.

This clonotype counts as medium-sized. The chain combines TRBV6-1 with TRBJ1-2; 7 positions match TRBD1. V trimming: 5 bases; J trimming: 2 bases; junction bases outside the gene matches: 5. Germline values: CDR1 MNHNS, CDR2 SASEGT. CDR3 length: 14 residues. The CDR3 here is CASSRQGPNYGYTF. The CDR3 nucleotides are TGTGCCAGCAGTCGACAGGGCCCAAACTATGGCTACACCTTC.

This clonotype appeared many times. The J gene is TRBJ2-7, the V gene TRBV19; TRBD2 matches 9 bases. V dropped 3 bases and J dropped 7; count of bases not matched to a gene: 10. This CDR3 has 15 amino acids. The V gene's germline CDR1 is LNHDA and CDR2 SQIVND (reference sequence). The CDR3 nucleotides are TGTGCCAGTAGTATTTCCCTAGCGGGACTATTGGAGCAGTACTTC. It specifies CASSISLAGLLEQYF.

As for this clonotype: A far larger clone is a single base away, which makes a read error likely. The genes are TRBV7-9 and TRBJ2-7; TRBD1 agrees at 9 bases. In germline, CDR1 is SEHNR, CDR2 FQNEAQ (reference sequence). The CDR3 extends over 14 amino acids. CDR3 sequence (DNA): TGTGCCACCAAGAGCGGGACAGGGAGTTACGAGAAGTACTTC. Translated: CATKSGTGSYEKYF.

Turning to this clonotype: This likely stems from a read error, as it lies one base from a far larger clone. The chain recombines TRBV6-4 with TRBJ2-1; D is ambiguous. The V and J ends lost 9 bases and 4 bases respectively, with 4 bases between them. This CDR3 contains 10 residues. Per germline, CDR1 MRHNA and CDR2 SNTAGT. CDR3 coding DNA: TGTGCCAGAAGTTACAATGAGCAGTTCTTC. Its translation is CARSYNEQFF.

This clonotype was found many times. Given a much more abundant clone one base away, this may be a read error. V usage is TRBV6-1 and J usage is TRBJ2-1, with 12 positions matching TRBD2. This CDR3 is built from 15 residues. Germline V CDR1 and CDR2: MNHNS, SASEGT. The CDR3 sequence: CASARPGLAGVEQSF. DNA for the CDR3: TGTGCCAGCGCCCGCCCGGGACTAGCGGGCGTTGAGCAGTCCTTC.

J is TRBJ2-7 and V is TRBV28; 7 positions match TRBD1. The CDR3 totals 14 residues. Trimming took 11 bases from V and 8 from J; bases not matched to a gene: 18. Germline values: CDR1 MDHEN, CDR2 SYDVKM. This chain's CDR3 is CASRSGTVGPKQYF. The CDR3 DNA reads as TGTGCCTCTCGTTCCGGGACAGTGGGTCCTAAGCAGTACTTC. Filled out from reference TRBV28 and TRBJ2-7, the complete variable domain reads DVKVTQSSRYLVKRTGEKVFLECVQDMDHENMFWYRQDPGLGLRLIYFSYDVKMKEKGDIPEGYSVSREKKERFSLILESASTNQTSMYLCASRSGTVGPKQYFGPGTRLTVT.

This clonotype has a count of ten or more. The V call is TRBV9, the J call TRBJ1-1; 7 bases match TRBD1. The germline gives CDR1 SGDLS, CDR2 YYNGEE. The CDR3 totals 16 residues. V lost 0 bases, J lost 6 bases, and 11 bases stayed unmatched. The CDR3 loop is CASSVEVTGTTSEAFF. The CDR3 nucleotides read TGTGCCAGCAGCGTAGAGGTGACAGGGACGACCTCTGAAGCTTTCTTT.

Ten or more counts support this clonotype. The chain recombines TRBV30 with TRBJ2-7; D remains unclear. Germline values: CDR1 GTSNPN, CDR2 SVGIG (reference sequence). The V and J ends lost 0 bases and 2 bases respectively, with 11 bases between them. This CDR3 spans 14 amino acids. The CDR3 is CAWSVLAGAYEQYF. CDR3 DNA sequence: TGTGCCTGGAGTGTACTGGCAGGAGCCTACGAGCAGTACTTC.

On this clonotype itself: A far larger clone is one nucleotide away, so this likely arose from a read error. J is TRBJ2-4 and V is TRBV6-9; TRBD1 is a possible D gene (5 bases). The V gene's germline CDR1 is MNHGY and CDR2 SVAAGI. This CDR3 is 13 amino acids long. For the CDR3, the DNA is TGTGCCAGCAGTTACTTAAGGGGTGACATTAAGTACTTC. This sequence encodes CASSYLRGDIKYF.

As concerns this clonotype: At one end, the junction sequence differs from germline, possibly due to a read error. The rearrangement links TRBV6-1 to TRBJ2-5, with D perhaps TRBD1 (5 bases). The CDR3 has 16 amino acids. CDR1 MNHNS and CDR2 SASEGT come from the germline V gene. CDR3 nucleotides: TGTGACAGCAGTGATTTCTCGACAGAAGCACAAGAGACCCAGTACTTC. Protein sequence: CDSSDFSTEAQETQYF.

In its sample, this clonotype was seen many times. The chain recombines TRBV20-1 with TRBJ2-5; 7 positions agree with TRBD1. The CDR3 totals 14 residues. The V and J ends lost 3 bases and 2 bases, in that order; junction bases with no gene match: 6. Germline V gene sequence: CDR1 DFQATT, CDR2 SNEGSKA (reference sequence). The CDR3 loop reads CSASERGRQETQYF. As DNA, the CDR3 is TGCAGTGCTAGTGAGAGGGGGCGTCAAGAGACCCAGTACTTC.

This clonotype was counted many times. The chain is built from TRBV11-2 and TRBJ2-7; D unresolved. V gave up 3 bases and J gave up 1 base, with 10 bases separating them. Germline CDR1 and CDR2: SGHAT and FQNNGV. The CDR3 extends over 14 amino acids. This CDR3 reads CASSLVLGSYEQYF. The CDR3 DNA reads as TGTGCCAGCAGCTTGGTTCTGGGGTCCTACGAGCAGTACTTC.

This clonotype appeared many times. The chain carries TRBV5-1 and TRBJ2-3; D unresolved. The CDR3 extends over 15 amino acids. The germline V gene has CDR1 SGHRS and CDR2 YFSETQ. Trimming took 0 bases from V and 1 from J, leaving 9 bases between them. The CDR3 region has the DNA TGCGCCAGCAGCTTGGCCCCGCGTGGCACAGATACGCAGTATTTT. This codes for CASSLAPRGTDTQYF. Full variable domain (missing parts from reference TRBV5-1 and TRBJ2-3): KAGVTQTPRYLIKTRGQQVTLSCSPISGHRSVSWYQQTPGQGLQFLFEYFSETQRNKGNFPGRFSGRQFSNSRSEMNVSTLELGDSALYLCASSLAPRGTDTQYFGPGTRLTVL.

In the case of this clonotype: Germline and junction disagree at one end, which may indicate a read error. The V gene is TRBV25-1, the J gene TRBJ1-2; weak D call: TRBD1 (6 bases). CDR3 length equals 15 residues. Looked up from germline, CDR1 is MGHDK and CDR2 is SYGVNS. The CDR3 loop is CACSTRQEANYGYTF. In DNA, the CDR3 is TGTGCCTGCAGTACACGACAGGAGGCCAACTATGGCTACACCTTC.

Of note for this clonotype: A much larger clone differs from this one at a single base, so this may be a read error. The genes are TRBV6-6 and TRBJ2-5; a weak D match, TRBD1 (5 bases). The CDR3 is made up of 16 amino acids. Trimming cost V 0 bases and J 8 bases, with 19 bases left between them. Germline CDR1 reads MNHNY; CDR2 reads SVGAGI (reference sequence). The CDR3 is CASSYSIAGKGDTQYF. The DNA of the CDR3 is TGTGCCAGCAGTTACTCGATCGCAGGGAAGGGCGATACCCAGTACTTC.

With respect to this clonotype: A far bigger clonotype differs at one base, so this is likely a read error. The rearrangement uses TRBV6-8 and TRBJ2-7; D is perhaps TRBD1 or TRBD2 (6 bases each). V shed 6 bases and J shed 4 bases, with 19 bases lying between them. CDR1 MNHGY and CDR2 SAAAGT come from the germline V gene. The CDR3 has 15 residues. CDR3 coding DNA: TGTGCCAGCAGAAATCTAAACGGGGGCGCGTACGAGCAGTACTTC. It encodes CASRNLNGGAYEQYF.

The chain combines TRBV28 with TRBJ2-7; D tentatively fits TRBD1 or TRBD2 (5 bases each). The V and J ends lost 4 bases and 5 bases respectively, with 24 bases between them. This CDR3 comprises 17 residues. From germline, CDR1 is MDHEN and CDR2 SYDVKM. CDR3 nucleotides: TGTGCCAGCAGTTCATACCTGGACATGGGGACGGCCAACGAGCAGTACTTC. Its translation is CASSSYLDMGTANEQYF.